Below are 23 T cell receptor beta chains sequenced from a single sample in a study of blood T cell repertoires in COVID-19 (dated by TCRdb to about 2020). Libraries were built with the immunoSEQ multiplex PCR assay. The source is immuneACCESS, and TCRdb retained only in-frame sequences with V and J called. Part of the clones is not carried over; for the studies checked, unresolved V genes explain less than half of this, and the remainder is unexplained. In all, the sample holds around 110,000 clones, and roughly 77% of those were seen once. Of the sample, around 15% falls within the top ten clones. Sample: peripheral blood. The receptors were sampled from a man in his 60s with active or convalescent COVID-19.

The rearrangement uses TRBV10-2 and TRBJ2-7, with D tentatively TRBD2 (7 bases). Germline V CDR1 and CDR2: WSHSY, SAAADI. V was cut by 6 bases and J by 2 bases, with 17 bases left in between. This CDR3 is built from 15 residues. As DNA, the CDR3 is TGCGCCAGCAGCTTTAGCGGAGGGGGGGCCTACGAGCAGTACTTC. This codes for CASSFSGGGAYEQYF.

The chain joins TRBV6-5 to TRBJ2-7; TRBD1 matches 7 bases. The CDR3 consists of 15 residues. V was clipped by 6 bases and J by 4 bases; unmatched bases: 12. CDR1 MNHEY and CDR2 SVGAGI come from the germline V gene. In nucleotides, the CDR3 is TGTGCCAGCAGGACCGGGACAGAGACGATTTACGAGCAGTACTTC. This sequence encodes CASRTGTETIYEQYF.

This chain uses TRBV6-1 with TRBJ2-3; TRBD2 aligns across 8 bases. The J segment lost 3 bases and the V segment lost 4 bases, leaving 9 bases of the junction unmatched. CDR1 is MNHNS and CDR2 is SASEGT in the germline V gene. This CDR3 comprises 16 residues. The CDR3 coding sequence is TGTGCCAGCAGTGCCCGGACTAGCCCAACGACAGATACGCAGTATTTT. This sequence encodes CASSARTSPTTDTQYF.

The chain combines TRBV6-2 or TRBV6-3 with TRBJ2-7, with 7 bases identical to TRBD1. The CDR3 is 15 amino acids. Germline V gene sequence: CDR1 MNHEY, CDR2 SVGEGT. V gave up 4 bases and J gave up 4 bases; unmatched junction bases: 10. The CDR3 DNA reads TGTGCCAGCAGTTTCAACAGGGGAGTGACTTACGAGCAGTACTTC. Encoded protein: CASSFNRGVTYEQYF.

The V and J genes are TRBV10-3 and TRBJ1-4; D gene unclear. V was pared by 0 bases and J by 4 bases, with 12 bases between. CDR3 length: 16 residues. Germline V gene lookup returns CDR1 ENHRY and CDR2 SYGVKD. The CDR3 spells CAISESMGFYNEKLFF. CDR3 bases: TGTGCCATCAGTGAGTCGATGGGCTTCTATAATGAAAAACTGTTTTTT.

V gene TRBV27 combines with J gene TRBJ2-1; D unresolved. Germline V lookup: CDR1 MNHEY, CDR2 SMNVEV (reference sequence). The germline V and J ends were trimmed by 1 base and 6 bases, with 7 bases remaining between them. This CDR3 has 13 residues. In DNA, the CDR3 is TGTGCCAGCAGTTTATATAGCCTCAATGAGCAGTTCTTC. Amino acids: CASSLYSLNEQFF.

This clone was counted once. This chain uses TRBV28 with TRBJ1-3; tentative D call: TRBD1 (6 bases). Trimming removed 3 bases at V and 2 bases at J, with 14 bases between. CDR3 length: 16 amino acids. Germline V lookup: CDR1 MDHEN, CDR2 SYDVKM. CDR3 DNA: TGTGCCAGCAGTTTCCTCAGGGGCTTAGCTGGAAACACCATATATTTT. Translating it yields CASSFLRGLAGNTIYF.

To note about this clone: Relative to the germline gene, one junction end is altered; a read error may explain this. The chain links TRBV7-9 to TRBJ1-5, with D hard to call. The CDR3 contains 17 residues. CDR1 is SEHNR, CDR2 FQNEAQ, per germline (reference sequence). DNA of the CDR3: TGTGCCAGCAGTTTAGGAGTTGGAGCGGGAAGCAATCAGCCCCAGCATTTT. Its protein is CASSLGVGAGSNQPQHF.

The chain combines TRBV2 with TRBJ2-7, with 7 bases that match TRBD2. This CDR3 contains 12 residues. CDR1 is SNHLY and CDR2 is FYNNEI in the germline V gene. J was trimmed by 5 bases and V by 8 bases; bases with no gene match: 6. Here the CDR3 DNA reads TGTGCCAGCTGGACTAGTCGTGACGAGCAGTACTTC. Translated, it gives CASWTSRDEQYF.

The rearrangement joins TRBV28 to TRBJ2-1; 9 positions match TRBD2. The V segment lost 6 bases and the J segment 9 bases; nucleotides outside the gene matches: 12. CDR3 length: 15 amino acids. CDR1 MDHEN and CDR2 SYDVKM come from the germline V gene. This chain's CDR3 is CASSPESGRSSEQFF. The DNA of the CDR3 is TGTGCCAGCAGCCCCGAGAGCGGGAGGTCGAGTGAGCAGTTCTTC.

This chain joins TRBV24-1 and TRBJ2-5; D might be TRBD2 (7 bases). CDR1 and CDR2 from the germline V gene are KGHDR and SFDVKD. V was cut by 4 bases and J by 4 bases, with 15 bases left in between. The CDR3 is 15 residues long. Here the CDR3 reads CATSEVGGGGETQYF. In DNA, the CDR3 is TGTGCCACCAGTGAGGTGGGAGGGGGGGGAGAGACCCAGTACTTC.

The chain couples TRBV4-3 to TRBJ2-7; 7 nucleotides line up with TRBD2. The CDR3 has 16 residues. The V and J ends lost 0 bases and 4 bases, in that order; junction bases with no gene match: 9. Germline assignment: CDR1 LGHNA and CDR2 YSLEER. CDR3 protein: CASSQDRGEMGYEQYF. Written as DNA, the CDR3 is TGCGCCAGCAGCCAAGATCGGGGGGAGATGGGTTACGAGCAGTACTTC.

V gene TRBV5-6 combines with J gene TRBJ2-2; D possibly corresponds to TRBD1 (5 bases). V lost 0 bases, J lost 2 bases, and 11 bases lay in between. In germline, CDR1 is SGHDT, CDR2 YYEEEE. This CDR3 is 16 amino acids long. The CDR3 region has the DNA TGTGCCAGCAGCTTGGCCGGCCAGGGTAACACCGGGGAGCTGTTTTTT. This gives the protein CASSLAGQGNTGELFF. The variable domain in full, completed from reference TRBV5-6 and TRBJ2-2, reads DAGVTQSPTHLIKTRGQQVTLRCSPKSGHDTVSWYQQALGQGPQFIFQYYEEEERQRGNFPDRFSGHQFPNYSSELNVNALLLGDSALYLCASSLAGQGNTGELFFGEGSRLTVL.

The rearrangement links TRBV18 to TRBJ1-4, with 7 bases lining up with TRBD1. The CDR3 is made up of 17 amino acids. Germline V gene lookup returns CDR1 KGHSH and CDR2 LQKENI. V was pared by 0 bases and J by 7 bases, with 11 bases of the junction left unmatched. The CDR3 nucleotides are TGTGCCAGCTCACCACCCGGGGAAGGGGGCGTATTTGAAAAACTGTTTTTT. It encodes CASSPPGEGGVFEKLFF.

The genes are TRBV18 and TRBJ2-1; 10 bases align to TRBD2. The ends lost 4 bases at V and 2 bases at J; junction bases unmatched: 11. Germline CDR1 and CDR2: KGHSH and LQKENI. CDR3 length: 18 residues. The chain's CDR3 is CASSRGTSATSPYNEQFF. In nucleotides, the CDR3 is TGTGCCAGCTCACGCGGGACTAGCGCAACTAGCCCCTACAATGAGCAGTTCTTC. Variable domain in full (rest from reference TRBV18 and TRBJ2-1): NAGVMQNPRHLVRRRGQEARLRCSPMKGHSHVYWYRQLPEEGLKFMVYLQKENIIDESGMPKERFSAEFPKEGPSILRIQQVVRGDSAAYFCASSRGTSATSPYNEQFFGPGTRLTVL.

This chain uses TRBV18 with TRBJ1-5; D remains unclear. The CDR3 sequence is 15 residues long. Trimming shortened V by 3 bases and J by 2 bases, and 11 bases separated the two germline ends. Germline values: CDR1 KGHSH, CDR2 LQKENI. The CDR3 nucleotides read TGTGCCAGCTCACCCCCCAGCGGGGGCAATCAGCCCCAGCATTTT. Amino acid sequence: CASSPPSGGNQPQHF.

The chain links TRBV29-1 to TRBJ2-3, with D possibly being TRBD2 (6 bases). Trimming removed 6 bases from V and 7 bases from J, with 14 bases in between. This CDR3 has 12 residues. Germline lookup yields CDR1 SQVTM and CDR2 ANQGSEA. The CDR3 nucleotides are TGCAGCGTCCGGCGGGACGGCTATACGCAGTATTTT. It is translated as CSVRRDGYTQYF.

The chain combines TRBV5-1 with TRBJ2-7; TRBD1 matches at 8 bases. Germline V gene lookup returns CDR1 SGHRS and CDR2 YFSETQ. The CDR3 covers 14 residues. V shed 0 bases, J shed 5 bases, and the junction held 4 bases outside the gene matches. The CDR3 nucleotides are TGCGCCAGCAGCTTGGGGACAGGGTTCCACGAGCAGTACTTC. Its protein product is CASSLGTGFHEQYF.

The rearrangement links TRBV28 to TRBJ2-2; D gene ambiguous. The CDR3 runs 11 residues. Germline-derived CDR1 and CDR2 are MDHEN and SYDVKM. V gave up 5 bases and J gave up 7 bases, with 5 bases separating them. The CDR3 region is CASSLRGELFF. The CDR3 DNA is TGTGCCAGCAGTCTCCGCGGGGAGCTGTTTTTT.

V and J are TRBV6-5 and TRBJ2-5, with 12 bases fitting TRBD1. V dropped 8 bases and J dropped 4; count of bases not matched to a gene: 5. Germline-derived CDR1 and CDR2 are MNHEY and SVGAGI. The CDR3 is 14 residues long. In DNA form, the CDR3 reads TGTGCCAGCGTGGGGACAGGGGGCGCAGAGACCCAGTACTTC. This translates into CASVGTGGAETQYF.

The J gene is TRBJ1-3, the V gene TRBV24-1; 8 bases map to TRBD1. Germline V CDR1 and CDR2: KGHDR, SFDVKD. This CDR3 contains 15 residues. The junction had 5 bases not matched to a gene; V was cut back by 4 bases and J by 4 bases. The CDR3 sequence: CATSDGQGAGNTIYF. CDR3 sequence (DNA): TGTGCCACCAGTGACGGACAGGGTGCGGGAAACACCATATATTTT.

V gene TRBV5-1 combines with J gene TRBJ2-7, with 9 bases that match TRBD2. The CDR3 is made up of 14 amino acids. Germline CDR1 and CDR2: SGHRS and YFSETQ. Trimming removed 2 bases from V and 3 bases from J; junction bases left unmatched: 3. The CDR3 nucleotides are TGCGCCAGCAGCTTCTCTAGCGGGAACTACGAGCAGTACTTC. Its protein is CASSFSSGNYEQYF.

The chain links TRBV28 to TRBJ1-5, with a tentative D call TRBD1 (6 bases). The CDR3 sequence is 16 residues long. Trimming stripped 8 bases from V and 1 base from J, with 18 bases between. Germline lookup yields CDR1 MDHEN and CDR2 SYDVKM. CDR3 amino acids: CASGHRGAASNQPQHF. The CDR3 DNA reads TGTGCCAGCGGTCACCGGGGGGCGGCCAGCAATCAGCCCCAGCATTTT.